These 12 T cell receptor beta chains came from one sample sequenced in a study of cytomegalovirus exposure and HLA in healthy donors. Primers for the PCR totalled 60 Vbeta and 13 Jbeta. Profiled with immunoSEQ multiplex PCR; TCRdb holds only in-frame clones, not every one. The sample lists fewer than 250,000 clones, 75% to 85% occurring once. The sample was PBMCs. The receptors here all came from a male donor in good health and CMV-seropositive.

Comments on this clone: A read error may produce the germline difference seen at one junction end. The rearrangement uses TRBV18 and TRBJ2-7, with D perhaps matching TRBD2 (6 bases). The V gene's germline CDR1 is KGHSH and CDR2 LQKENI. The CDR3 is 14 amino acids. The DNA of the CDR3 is TGTGCCAGCCCACCGGGGACTCTGGCCTTCGAGCAGTACTTC. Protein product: CASPPGTLAFEQYF.

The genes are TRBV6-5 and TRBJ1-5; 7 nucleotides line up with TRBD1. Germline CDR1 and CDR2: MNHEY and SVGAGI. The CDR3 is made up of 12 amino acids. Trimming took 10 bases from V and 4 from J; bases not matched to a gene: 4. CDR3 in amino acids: CATRQGNQPQHF. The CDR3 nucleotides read TGTGCCACACGACAGGGAAATCAGCCCCAGCATTTT.

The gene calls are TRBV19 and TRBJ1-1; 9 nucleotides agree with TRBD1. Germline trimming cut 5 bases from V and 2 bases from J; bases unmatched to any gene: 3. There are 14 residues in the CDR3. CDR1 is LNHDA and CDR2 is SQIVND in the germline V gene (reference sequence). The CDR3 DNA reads TGTGCCAGTAGTGCGGGACAGGGCAACACTGAAGCTTTCTTT. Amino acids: CASSAGQGNTEAFF. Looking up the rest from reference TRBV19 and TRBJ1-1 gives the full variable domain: DGGITQSPKYLFRKEGQNVTLSCEQNLNHDAMYWYRQDPGQGLRLIYYSQIVNDFQKGDIAEGYSVSREKKESFPLTVTSAQKNPTAFYLCASSAGQGNTEAFFGQGTRLTVV.

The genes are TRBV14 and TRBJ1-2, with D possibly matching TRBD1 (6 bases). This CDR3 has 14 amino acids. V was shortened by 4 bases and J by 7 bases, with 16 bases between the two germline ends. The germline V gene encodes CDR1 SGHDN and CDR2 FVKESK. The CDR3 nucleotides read TGTGCCAGCAGCCCCCTGGGGGGGGCAGGTGGCTACACCTTC. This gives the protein CASSPLGGAGGYTF.

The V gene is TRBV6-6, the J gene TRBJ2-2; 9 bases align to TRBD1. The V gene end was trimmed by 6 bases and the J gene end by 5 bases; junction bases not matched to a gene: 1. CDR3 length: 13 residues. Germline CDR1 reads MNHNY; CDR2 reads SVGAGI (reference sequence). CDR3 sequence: CASRQGATGELFF. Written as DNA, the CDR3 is TGTGCCAGCAGACAGGGGGCTACCGGGGAGCTGTTTTTT.

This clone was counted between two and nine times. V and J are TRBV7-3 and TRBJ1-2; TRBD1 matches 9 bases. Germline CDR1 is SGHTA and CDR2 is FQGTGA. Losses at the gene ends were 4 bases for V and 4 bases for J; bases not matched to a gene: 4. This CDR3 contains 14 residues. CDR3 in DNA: TGTGCCAGCAGCTCGTCGGGACAGGGCTATGGCTACACCTTC. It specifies CASSSSGQGYGYTF.

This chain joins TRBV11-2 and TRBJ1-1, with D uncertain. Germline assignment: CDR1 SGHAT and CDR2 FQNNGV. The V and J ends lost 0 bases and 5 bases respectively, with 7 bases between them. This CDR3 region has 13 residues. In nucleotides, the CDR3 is TGTGCCAGCAGCTTAGATCTCCAGACTGAAGCTTTCTTT. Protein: CASSLDLQTEAFF. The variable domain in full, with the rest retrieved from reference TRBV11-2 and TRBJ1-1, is EAGVAQSPRYKIIEKRQSVAFWCNPISGHATLYWYQQILGQGPKLLIQFQNNGVVDDSQLPKDRFSAERLKGVDSTLKIQPAKLEDSAVYLCASSLDLQTEAFFGQGTRLTVV.

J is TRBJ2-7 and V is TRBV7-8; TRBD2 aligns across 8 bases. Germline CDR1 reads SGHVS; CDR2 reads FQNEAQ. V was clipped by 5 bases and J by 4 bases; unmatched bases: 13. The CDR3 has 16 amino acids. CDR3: CASSHSGSGELYEQYF. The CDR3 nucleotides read TGTGCCAGCAGCCACTCGGGTAGCGGGGAATTGTACGAGCAGTACTTC.

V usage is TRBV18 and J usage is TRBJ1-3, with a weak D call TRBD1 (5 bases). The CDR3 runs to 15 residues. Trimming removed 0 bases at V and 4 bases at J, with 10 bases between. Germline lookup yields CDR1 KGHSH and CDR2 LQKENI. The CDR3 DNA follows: TGTGCCAGCTCACCACCGGTGGCAGGGGGAAACACCATATATTTT. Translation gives CASSPPVAGGNTIYF.

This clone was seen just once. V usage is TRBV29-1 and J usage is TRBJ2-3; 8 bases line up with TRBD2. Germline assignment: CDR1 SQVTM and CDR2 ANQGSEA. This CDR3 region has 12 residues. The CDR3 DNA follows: TGCGCAGGTAGCGGGATATTGGTTACGCAGTATTTT. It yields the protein CAGSGILVTQYF.

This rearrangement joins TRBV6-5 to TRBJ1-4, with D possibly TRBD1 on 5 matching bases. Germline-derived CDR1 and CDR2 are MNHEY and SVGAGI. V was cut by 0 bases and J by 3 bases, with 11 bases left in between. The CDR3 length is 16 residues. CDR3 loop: CASSYSKGKANEKLFF. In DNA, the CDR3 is TGTGCCAGCAGTTACTCGAAGGGGAAGGCTAATGAAAAACTGTTTTTT.

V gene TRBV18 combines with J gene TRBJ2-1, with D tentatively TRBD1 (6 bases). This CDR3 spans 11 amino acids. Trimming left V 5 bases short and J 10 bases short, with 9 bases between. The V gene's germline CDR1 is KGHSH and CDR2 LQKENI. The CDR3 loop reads CASSATGEQFF. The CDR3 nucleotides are TGTGCCAGCTCAGCTACAGGGGAGCAGTTCTTC. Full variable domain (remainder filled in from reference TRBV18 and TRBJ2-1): NAGVMQNPRHLVRRRGQEARLRCSPMKGHSHVYWYRQLPEEGLKFMVYLQKENIIDESGMPKERFSAEFPKEGPSILRIQQVVRGDSAAYFCASSATGEQFFGPGTRLTVL.